What follows is one T cell receptor beta chain and its context. The V and J ends lost 2 bases and 4 bases respectively, with 6 bases between them. This CDR3 has 14 residues. CDR1 is SGHAT and CDR2 is FQNNGV in the germline V gene. The data stem from a study of Ad26.COV2.S vaccination and SARS-CoV-2 variants. TCRdb's copy holds only in-frame clones and misses some; the assay was immunoSEQ multiplex PCR. This sample has about 390,000 clones; about 88% occur once, and the top ten carry under 4%. As for treatment: 19 received Ad26.COV2.S at low or high dose, single or two shots; roughly five received placebo; per-sample allocation not given. The samples date from day 63 after the first vaccine or placebo injection.

The receptor comes from a person between 18 and 60 years old who received the Ad26.COV2.S COVID-19 vaccine or a placebo. Sequencing used peripheral blood, obtained in a trial of Ad26.COV2.S vaccine versus placebo. This sequence joins TRBV11-2 and TRBJ1-6; D is possibly TRBD1 (5 bases). Here the CDR3 reads CASSLRGYNSPLHF. CDR3 coding DNA: TGTGCCAGCAGCTTACGGGGGTATAATTCACCCCTCCACTTT.